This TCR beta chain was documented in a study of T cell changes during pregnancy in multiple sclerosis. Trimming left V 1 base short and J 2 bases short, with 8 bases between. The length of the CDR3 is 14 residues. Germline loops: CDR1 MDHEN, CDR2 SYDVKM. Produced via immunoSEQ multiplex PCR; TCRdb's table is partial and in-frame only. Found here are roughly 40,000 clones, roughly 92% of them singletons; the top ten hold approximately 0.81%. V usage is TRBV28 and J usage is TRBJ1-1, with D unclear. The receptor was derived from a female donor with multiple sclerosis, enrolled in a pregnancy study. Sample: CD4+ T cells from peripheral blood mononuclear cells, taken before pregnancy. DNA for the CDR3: TGTGCCAGCAGTTTATTCCGGGGTAACACTGAAGCTTTCTTT. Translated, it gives CASSLFRGNTEAFF.